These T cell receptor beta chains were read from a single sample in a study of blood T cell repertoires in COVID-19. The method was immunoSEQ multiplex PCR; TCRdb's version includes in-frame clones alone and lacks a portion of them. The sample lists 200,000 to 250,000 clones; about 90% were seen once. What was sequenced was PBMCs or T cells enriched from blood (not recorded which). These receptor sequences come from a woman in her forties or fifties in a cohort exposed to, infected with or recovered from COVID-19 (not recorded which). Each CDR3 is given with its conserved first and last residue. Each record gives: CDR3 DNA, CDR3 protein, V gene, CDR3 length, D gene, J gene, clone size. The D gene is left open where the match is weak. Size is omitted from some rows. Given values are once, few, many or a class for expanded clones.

CDR3 DNA: TGTGCCTGGAGTGAACTATCCAGGGTGGATGAAAAACTGTTTTTT
CDR3 protein: CAWSELSRVDEKLFF
V gene: TRBV30
CDR3 length: 15
D gene: .
J gene: TRBJ1-4
clone size: .

CDR3 DNA: TGTGCCAGCAGCCCCCCCGTCGGGACAGATTACTCCTACGAGCAGTACTTC
CDR3 protein: CASSPPVGTDYSYEQYF
V gene: TRBV7-9
CDR3 length: 17
D gene: TRBD1
J gene: TRBJ2-7
clone size: .

CDR3 DNA: TGTGCCAGCAGCCAAGAAAGCCTTTACGAGCAGTACTTC
CDR3 protein: CASSQESLYEQYF
V gene: TRBV4-2
CDR3 length: 13
D gene: .
J gene: TRBJ2-7
clone size: .

CDR3 DNA: TGTGCCACCAGTGACCACCCCGGGACAGCCTACAATGAGCAGTTCTTC
CDR3 protein: CATSDHPGTAYNEQFF
V gene: TRBV24-1
CDR3 length: 16
D gene: TRBD1
J gene: TRBJ2-1
clone size: .

CDR3 DNA: TGTGCCACCAGAAAAGGGACTAGCGGGGTCCAAGAGACCCAGTACTTC
CDR3 protein: CATRKGTSGVQETQYF
V gene: TRBV15
CDR3 length: 16
D gene: TRBD2
J gene: TRBJ2-5
clone size: .

CDR3 DNA: TGCGCCAGCAGCCCAAAGACAGACTCTGGGGCCAACGTCCTGACTTTC
CDR3 protein: CASSPKTDSGANVLTF
V gene: TRBV5-1
CDR3 length: 16
D gene: .
J gene: TRBJ2-6
clone size: .

CDR3 DNA: TGTGCCAGCAGCCAGGGGGAAGGCAATCAGCCCCAGCATTTT
CDR3 protein: CASSQGEGNQPQHF
V gene: TRBV2
CDR3 length: 14
D gene: TRBD1
J gene: TRBJ1-5
clone size: .

CDR3 DNA: TGTGCCAGCAGCTTAGATCGTCCTAGCGGGCTGTATACGCAGTATTTT
CDR3 protein: CASSLDRPSGLYTQYF
V gene: TRBV11-2
CDR3 length: 16
D gene: TRBD2
J gene: TRBJ2-3
clone size: once

CDR3 DNA: TGTGCCAGCAGCTTAAGGTCGGGGGACACTGAAGCTTTCTTT
CDR3 protein: CASSLRSGDTEAFF
V gene: TRBV7-9
CDR3 length: 14
D gene: .
J gene: TRBJ1-1
clone size: .

CDR3 DNA: TGCAGCGTTGCGACAGGGGGCCGTGGTCAGCCCCAGCATTTT
CDR3 protein: CSVATGGRGQPQHF
V gene: TRBV29-1
CDR3 length: 14
D gene: TRBD1
J gene: TRBJ1-5
clone size: .

CDR3 DNA: TGCGCCAGCAGCCCCCAAGGGGGGGGCTACGAGCAGTACTTC
CDR3 protein: CASSPQGGGYEQYF
V gene: TRBV5-1
CDR3 length: 14
D gene: .
J gene: TRBJ2-7
clone size: .

CDR3 DNA: TGTGCCAGCAGCCCGCTAGGACAGGGCTATGGCTACACCTTC
CDR3 protein: CASSPLGQGYGYTF
V gene: TRBV3-1/TRBV3-2
CDR3 length: 14
D gene: TRBD1
J gene: TRBJ1-2
clone size: .

CDR3 DNA: TGCGCCAGCAGGGCTCAGGGTCTTCAGGAAAAACTGTTTTTT
CDR3 protein: CASRAQGLQEKLFF
V gene: TRBV5-1
CDR3 length: 14
D gene: .
J gene: TRBJ1-4
clone size: .

CDR3 DNA: TGTGCCAGCACTCTCCGGGGGGGATTGAGCGGCGAGAAACTGTTTTTT
CDR3 protein: CASTLRGGLSGEKLFF
V gene: TRBV2
CDR3 length: 16
D gene: .
J gene: TRBJ1-4
clone size: .

CDR3 DNA: TGTGCCAGCAGCCAACGAAGGGGGAAACAAGAGACCCAGTACTTC
CDR3 protein: CASSQRRGKQETQYF
V gene: TRBV4-2
CDR3 length: 15
D gene: .
J gene: TRBJ2-5
clone size: .

CDR3 DNA: TGTGCCAGCAAAAGACAGGGGGCGCAGAAGGGCTACACCTTC
CDR3 protein: CASKRQGAQKGYTF
V gene: TRBV7-2
CDR3 length: 14
D gene: TRBD1
J gene: TRBJ1-2
clone size: .

CDR3 DNA: TGTGCCAGCAGCTTGGTCGGAGGGCAGGGTAGGAATCAGCCCCAGCATTTT
CDR3 protein: CASSLVGGQGRNQPQHF
V gene: TRBV5-6
CDR3 length: 17
D gene: .
J gene: TRBJ1-5
clone size: .

CDR3 DNA: TGTGCCAGCAGCGTAGCGGGAGGATGGGGCAGGTCCACAGATACGCAGTATTTT
CDR3 protein: CASSVAGGWGRSTDTQYF
V gene: TRBV9
CDR3 length: 18
D gene: TRBD2
J gene: TRBJ2-3
clone size: .

CDR3 DNA: TGTGCCAGCAGCGAAGGACAGGGGGCAATCTATGGCTACACCTTC
CDR3 protein: CASSEGQGAIYGYTF
V gene: TRBV7-9
CDR3 length: 15
D gene: TRBD1
J gene: TRBJ1-2
clone size: .

CDR3 DNA: TGTGCCAGCAGCTTAGCAACTAGCGGGGGTCAAGAGACCCAGTACTTC
CDR3 protein: CASSLATSGGQETQYF
V gene: TRBV7-2
CDR3 length: 16
D gene: TRBD2
J gene: TRBJ2-5
clone size: .

CDR3 DNA: TGTGCCAGCACCCTAGCGGGGATCTACGAGCAGTACTTC
CDR3 protein: CASTLAGIYEQYF
V gene: TRBV6-5
CDR3 length: 13
D gene: TRBD2
J gene: TRBJ2-7
clone size: .

CDR3 DNA: TGTGCCAGCAGCTTACCGGGGACGGGGGGCAATGAGCAGTTCTTC
CDR3 protein: CASSLPGTGGNEQFF
V gene: TRBV7-6
CDR3 length: 15
D gene: TRBD2
J gene: TRBJ2-1
clone size: .

CDR3 DNA: TGCGCCAGCAGCCCGGACAGGGTTGAGTCTGGCTACACCTTC
CDR3 protein: CASSPDRVESGYTF
V gene: TRBV5-1
CDR3 length: 14
D gene: TRBD1
J gene: TRBJ1-2
clone size: once

CDR3 DNA: TGTGCCAGCAGCTTATCTGGGGCGGGGATTTCACCCCTCCACTTT
CDR3 protein: CASSLSGAGISPLHF
V gene: TRBV7-9
CDR3 length: 15
D gene: .
J gene: TRBJ1-6
clone size: .

CDR3 DNA: TGTGCCAGTAGTGCAAGATGGACAGGGGAGGTTGACACCGGGGAGCTGTTTTTT
CDR3 protein: CASSARWTGEVDTGELFF
V gene: TRBV19
CDR3 length: 18
D gene: TRBD1
J gene: TRBJ2-2
clone size: .

CDR3 DNA: TGTGCCAGCAGCCCACCTACAGGGAACGGGGCCAACGTCCTGACTTTC
CDR3 protein: CASSPPTGNGANVLTF
V gene: TRBV2
CDR3 length: 16
D gene: .
J gene: TRBJ2-6
clone size: .

CDR3 DNA: TGCAGTGCTAGACGGGACAGCGGAGCTTTCTTT
CDR3 protein: CSARRDSGAFF
V gene: TRBV20-1
CDR3 length: 11
D gene: TRBD1
J gene: TRBJ1-1
clone size: .

CDR3 DNA: TGTGCCAGCAGCTTAGAGGGGTTAGGCACTGAAGCTTTCTTT
CDR3 protein: CASSLEGLGTEAFF
V gene: TRBV7-9
CDR3 length: 14
D gene: .
J gene: TRBJ1-1
clone size: .

CDR3 DNA: TGTGCCAGCAGTCCTATCCTGGGACAGGTCCCTCAGCCCCAGCATTTT
CDR3 protein: CASSPILGQVPQPQHF
V gene: TRBV27
CDR3 length: 16
D gene: TRBD1
J gene: TRBJ1-5
clone size: .

CDR3 DNA: TGCAGTGCTAGTTTCGGGGGGGCCGGCGAGCAGTACTTC
CDR3 protein: CSASFGGAGEQYF
V gene: TRBV20-1
CDR3 length: 13
D gene: TRBD2
J gene: TRBJ2-7
clone size: .

CDR3 DNA: TGTGCTAGCAGCGTCAAGCGGGGGGCCATCGATGAGCAGTTCTTC
CDR3 protein: CASSVKRGAIDEQFF
V gene: TRBV7-7
CDR3 length: 15
D gene: TRBD2
J gene: TRBJ2-1
clone size: few